This T cell receptor (beta chain) comes out of a study of blood T cell repertoires in COVID-19 (TCRdb year 2020). With respect to the entire study: The collaborator samples originated in the United States, Italy and Spain and spanned the acute and convalescent phases of COVID-19. The material from the prospective study consisted of cDNA or gDNA derived from T cells, B-cell-depleted T cells, or PBMCs. Samples came from the ongoing ImmuneRACE study (first 160 participants) plus 1,254 subjects from 6 global collaborators. Where available, HLA class I and class II types were taken from metadata supplied by the sample provider and were not determined by assay-based typing. Deeply sampled blood TCRbeta repertoires from subjects exposed to, actively infected with, or recovered from COVID-19 were included in the dataset. Sample metadata almost always included a de-identified subject ID, COVID-19 status, age in years and sex. The repertoires were released in a freely available public database intended as a resource for research on the immune response to SARS-CoV-2.

The paper's findings and limits, for the study overall: How much clinical and demographic metadata was included differed by source and by participant, and the metadata was provided uncurated.

From cysteine to phenylalanine, the CDR3 is 15 amino acids long. Only the CDR3 region is kept as DNA, spanning 45 bases read in frame from base 1. The V and J ends are trimmed by 7 bases and 5 bases, leaving 15 bases between them. As encoded in the germline V gene, CDR1 is SNHLY while CDR2 is FYNNEI. TCRbeta CDR3 regions were amplified from genomic DNA by means of the immunoSEQ Assay, a bias-controlled multiplex PCR. As for the original processing: The number of nucleated cells in each sample was estimated by amplification of reference gene primers within the assay. To quantify the absolute abundance of each unique TCRbeta CDR3 rearrangement, sequence reads were collapsed and filtered. For each sample, productive Simpson clonality was calculated as the square root of Simpson's diversity index over productive rearrangements. As stored in TCRdb, this immuneACCESS dataset retains in-frame rearrangements with V and J assigned. A fraction of the clones does not appear; measured against another copy, unresolved V genes explain less than half of the discrepancy, and the remainder lacks a known reason. That table furnishes V, J and clone size, whereas the DNA furnished D and trimming. This sample is represented by over 200,000 clones; roughly 90% of them were singletons. The ten top clones hold more than 4.5% of the sample.

The collaborating institutions used their own protocols to collect whole blood in K2EDTA tubes. Collaborator samples were shipped for TCRbeta analysis as frozen whole blood, isolated PBMCs, or DNA extracted from either sample type. As concerns this clone: Its antigen is currently not known. The sample holds no much larger clone one base away, and base qualities are not on file.

The chain joins TRBV2 to TRBJ1-6; the D gene cannot be named for sure. Sequencing was done on a sample of peripheral blood. This TCR derives from a woman in her forties with acute or convalescent COVID-19. The bases read TGTGCCAGCAATAATGCGGGGATAGATAATTCACCCCTCCACTTT. It is translated as CASNNAGIDNSPLHF.